This paragraph covers one TCR beta chain sequence. What it recognizes is unknown. The data originate from a study of T-cell memory formation after mild COVID-19. Study background: Clusters of TCRs were largely donor specific. Findings and caveats of the study: There was a balanced CD4/CD8 profile in clones contracting day 15 to 85, and later expanders leaned CD4+. The CD4+ clones that contracted clustered mainly within CM and EM, and the CD8+ clones concentrated in EMRA.

Using constant-segment primers, 5'RACE produced TCR alpha and TCR beta cDNA libraries carrying sample barcodes and UMIs. TCRdb itself ran the 5' RACE reads through MiXCR, one entry per CDR3 protein. The table has around 390,000 distinct CDR3 sequences, roughly 15% seen once; the top ten hold about 22%. With 5 bases removed from V and 1 base from J, the gap between germline ends came to 15 bases. The CDR3 runs to 16 residues. Germline values: CDR1 MDHEN, CDR2 SYDVKM. The rearrangement uses TRBV28 and TRBJ1-5, with D tentatively TRBD1 (5 bases). Source material: PBMCs or a T cell subset sorted from them (not recorded which). This sequence originates from a man between 18 and 29 years old who had mild COVID-19 (a few samples of this study predate the infection). Cell type and time point are not known. DNA for the CDR3: TGTGCCAGCAGTCCACGGACAAGAGCGAGCAATCAGCCCCAGCATTTT. The encoded protein is CASSPRTRASNQPQHF.